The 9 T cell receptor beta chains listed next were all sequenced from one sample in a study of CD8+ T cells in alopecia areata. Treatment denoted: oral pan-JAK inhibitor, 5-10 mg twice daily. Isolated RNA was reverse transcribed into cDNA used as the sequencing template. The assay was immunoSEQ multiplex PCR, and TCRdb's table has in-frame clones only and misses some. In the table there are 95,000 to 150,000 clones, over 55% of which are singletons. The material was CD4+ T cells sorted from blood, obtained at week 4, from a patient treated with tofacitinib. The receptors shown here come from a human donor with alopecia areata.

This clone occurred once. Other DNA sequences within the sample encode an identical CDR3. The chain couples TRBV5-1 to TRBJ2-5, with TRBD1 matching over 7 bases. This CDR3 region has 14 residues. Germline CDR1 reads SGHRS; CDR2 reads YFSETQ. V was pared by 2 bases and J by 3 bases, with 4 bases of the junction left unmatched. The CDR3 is CASSLGDREETQYF. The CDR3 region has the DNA TGCGCCAGCAGCTTAGGAGACAGGGAAGAGACCCAGTACTTC.

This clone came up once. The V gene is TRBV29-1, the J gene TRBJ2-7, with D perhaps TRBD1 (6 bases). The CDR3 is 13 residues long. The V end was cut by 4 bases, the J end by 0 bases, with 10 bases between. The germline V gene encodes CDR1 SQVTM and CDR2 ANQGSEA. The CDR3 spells CSVGQGHSYEQYF. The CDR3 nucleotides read TGCAGCGTTGGTCAGGGGCACTCCTACGAGCAGTACTTC.

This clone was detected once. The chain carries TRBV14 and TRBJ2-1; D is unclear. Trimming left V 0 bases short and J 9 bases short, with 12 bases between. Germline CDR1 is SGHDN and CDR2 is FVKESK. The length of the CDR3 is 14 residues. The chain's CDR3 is CASSQDKFLGEQFF. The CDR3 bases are TGTGCCAGCAGCCAAGATAAGTTTCTGGGTGAGCAGTTCTTC.

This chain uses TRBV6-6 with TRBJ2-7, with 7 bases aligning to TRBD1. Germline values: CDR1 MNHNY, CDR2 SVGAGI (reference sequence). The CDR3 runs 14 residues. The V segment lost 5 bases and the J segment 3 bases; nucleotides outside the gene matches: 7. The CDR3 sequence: CASSRQGQNYEQYF. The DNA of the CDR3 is TGTGCCAGCAGTCGACAGGGACAGAACTACGAGCAGTACTTC.

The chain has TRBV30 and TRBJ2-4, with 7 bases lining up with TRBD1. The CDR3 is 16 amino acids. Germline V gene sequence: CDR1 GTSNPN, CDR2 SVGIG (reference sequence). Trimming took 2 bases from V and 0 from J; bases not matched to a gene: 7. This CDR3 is CAWSNKGAVAKNIQYF. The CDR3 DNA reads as TGTGCCTGGAGTAACAAGGGGGCTGTAGCCAAAAACATTCAGTACTTC.

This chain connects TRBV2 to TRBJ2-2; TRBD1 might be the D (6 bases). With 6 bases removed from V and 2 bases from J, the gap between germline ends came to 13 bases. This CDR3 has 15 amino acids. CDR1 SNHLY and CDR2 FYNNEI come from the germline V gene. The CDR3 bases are TGTGCCAGCAGCGAGAACAGGGTTAACACCGGGGAGCTGTTTTTT. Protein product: CASSENRVNTGELFF.

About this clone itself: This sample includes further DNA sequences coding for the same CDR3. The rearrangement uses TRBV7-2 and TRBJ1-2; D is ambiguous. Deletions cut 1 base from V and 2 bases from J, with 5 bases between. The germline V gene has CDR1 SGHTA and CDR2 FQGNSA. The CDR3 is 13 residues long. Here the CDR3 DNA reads TGTGCCAGCAGCTTAGGTGCGAACTATGGCTACACCTTC. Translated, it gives CASSLGANYGYTF.

The DNA of the CDR3 is TGTGCCAGCAGCTTAATGCTTACCCGAGTGGATACGCAGTATTTT. This sequence encodes CASSLMLTRVDTQYF. The chain has TRBV7-3 and TRBJ2-3; D remains unclear. Germline V CDR1 and CDR2: SGHTA, FQGTGA. The V end lost 1 base, the J end lost 6 bases, and 14 bases lay between the germline ends. This CDR3 has 15 amino acids.

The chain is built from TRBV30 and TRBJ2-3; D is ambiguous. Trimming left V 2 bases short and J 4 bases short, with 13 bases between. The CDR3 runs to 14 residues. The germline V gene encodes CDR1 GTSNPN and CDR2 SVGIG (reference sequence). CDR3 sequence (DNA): TGTGCCTGGAGTCTCGGCAGCGTGGCAGATACGCAGTATTTT. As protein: CAWSLGSVADTQYF.